This T cell receptor (beta chain) was recovered during a study of blood T cells in healthy people across ages. General study results and limits: Higher naive T cell percentage went strongly together with higher TCR beta diversity.

Germline CDR1 is LGHDT and CDR2 is YNNKEL (reference sequence). This CDR3 comprises 16 residues. V lost 4 bases and J lost 9, with 22 bases in between. For the second PCR, which ran for 7 to 11 cycles, a sample-barcoded 5' primer and a J-beta primer mix were used. TCRdb reprocessed the 5' RACE reads with MiXCR, giving one entry per CDR3 protein. The table includes about 970,000 distinct CDR3 sequences, roughly 51% detected once. The extraction recovered at least 5 micrograms of total RNA per sample. Regarding this clonotype: No antigen is known for it.

The chain uses TRBV3-1 and TRBJ2-1; D could derive from TRBD1 or TRBD2 (6 bases each). The TCR was taken from an older woman in good health. Input material: blood. CDR3 protein: CASSLGVLAGVGEQFF. The CDR3 nucleotides read TGTGCCAGCAGCCTCGGGGTACTAGCAGGGGTCGGTGAGCAGTTCTTC.